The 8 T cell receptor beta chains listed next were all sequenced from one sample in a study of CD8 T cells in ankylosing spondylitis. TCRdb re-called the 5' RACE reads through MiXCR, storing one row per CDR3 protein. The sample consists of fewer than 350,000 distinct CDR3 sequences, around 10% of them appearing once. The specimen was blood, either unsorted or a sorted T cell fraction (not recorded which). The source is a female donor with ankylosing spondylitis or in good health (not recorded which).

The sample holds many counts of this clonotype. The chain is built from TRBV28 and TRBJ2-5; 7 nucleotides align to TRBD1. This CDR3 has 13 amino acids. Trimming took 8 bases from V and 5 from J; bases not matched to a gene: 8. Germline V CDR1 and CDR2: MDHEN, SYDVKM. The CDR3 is CASALGQSETQYF. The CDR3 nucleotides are TGTGCCAGCGCATTGGGACAGTCGGAGACCCAGTACTTC.

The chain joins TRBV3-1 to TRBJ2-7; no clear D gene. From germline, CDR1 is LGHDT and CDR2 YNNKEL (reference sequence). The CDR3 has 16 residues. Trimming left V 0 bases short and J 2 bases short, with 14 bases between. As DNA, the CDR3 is TGTGCCAGCAGCCAAGATAGAGCGATTCCTACCTACGAGCAGTACTTC. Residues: CASSQDRAIPTYEQYF.

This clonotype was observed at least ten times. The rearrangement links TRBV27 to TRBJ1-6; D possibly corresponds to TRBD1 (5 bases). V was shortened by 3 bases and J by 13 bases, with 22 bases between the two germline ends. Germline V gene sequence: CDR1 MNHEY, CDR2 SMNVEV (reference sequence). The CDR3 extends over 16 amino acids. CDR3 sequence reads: CASSFGGGNLLYPLHF. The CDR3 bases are TGTGCCAGCAGTTTCGGGGGGGGGAATCTCTTGTATCCCCTCCACTTT.

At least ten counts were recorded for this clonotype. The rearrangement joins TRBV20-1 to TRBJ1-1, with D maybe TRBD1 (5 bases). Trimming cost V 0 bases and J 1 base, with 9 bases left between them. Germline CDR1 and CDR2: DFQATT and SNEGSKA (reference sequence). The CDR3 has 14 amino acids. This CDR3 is CSARDWTTNTEAFF. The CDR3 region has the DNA TGCAGTGCTAGAGATTGGACAACGAACACTGAAGCTTTCTTT.

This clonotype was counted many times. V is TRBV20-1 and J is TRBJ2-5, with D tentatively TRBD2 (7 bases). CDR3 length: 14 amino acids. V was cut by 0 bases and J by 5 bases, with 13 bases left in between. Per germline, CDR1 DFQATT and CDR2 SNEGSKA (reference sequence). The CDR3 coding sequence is TGCAGTGCTAGAGATCCGGGGAGGGGGGAGACCCAGTACTTC. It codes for CSARDPGRGETQYF.

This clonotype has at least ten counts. This CDR3 is CASSLTGFGTADTQYF. CDR3 DNA sequence: TGTGCCAGCAGCTTGACCGGGTTCGGGACGGCGGATACGCAGTATTTT. J is TRBJ2-3 and V is TRBV5-6, with D possibly being TRBD1 or TRBD2 (5 bases each). CDR1 and CDR2 (germline): SGHDT, YYEEEE. CDR3 length equals 16 residues. V was clipped by 1 base and J by 6 bases, with 18 bases between them.

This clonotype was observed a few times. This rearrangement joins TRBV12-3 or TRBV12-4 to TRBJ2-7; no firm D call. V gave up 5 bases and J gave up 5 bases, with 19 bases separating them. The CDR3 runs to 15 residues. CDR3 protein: CASSPRVLYADEQYF. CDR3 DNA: TGTGCCAGCAGTCCCCGGGTCCTTTACGCCGACGAGCAGTACTTC.

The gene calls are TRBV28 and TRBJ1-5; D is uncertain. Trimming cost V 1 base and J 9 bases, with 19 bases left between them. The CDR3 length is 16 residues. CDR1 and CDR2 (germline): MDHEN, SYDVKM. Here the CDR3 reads CASSLFPMEALPPQHF. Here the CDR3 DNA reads TGTGCCAGCAGTTTATTTCCCATGGAGGCCCTCCCGCCCCAGCATTTT. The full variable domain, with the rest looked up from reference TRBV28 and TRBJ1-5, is DVKVTQSSRYLVKRTGEKVFLECVQDMDHENMFWYRQDPGLGLRLIYFSYDVKMKEKGDIPEGYSVSREKKERFSLILESASTNQTSMYLCASSLFPMEALPPQHFGDGTRLSIL.